This is a list of T cell receptor beta chains from one sample in a study of shared T cell receptors in the human thymus. This table comes from immunoSEQ multiplex PCR, and its TCRdb copy is limited to in-frame clones, with some not included. The sample has hundreds of thousands of clones; roughly 90% are singletons. The same sample was also used in a study of human thymus T cells.

The specimen sequenced was thymocytes. These receptors were collected from a boy under three years old with a congenital heart defect. Both conserved end residues are part of each CDR3. Fields, in order: clone size, J gene, V gene, CDR3 protein. The listing skips clone size in some rows; elsewhere it reads once, few, many or a size class.

>-|TRBJ2-3|TRBV7-3
CASSLEGTSGTSTDTQYF
>-|TRBJ2-1|TRBV11-2
CASSFGQGRPPYNEQFF
>-|TRBJ1-4|TRBV9
CASSRKDTRHEKLFF
>once|TRBJ2-7|TRBV9
CASSPNQGYEQYF
>-|TRBJ2-7|TRBV11-3
CASSYRTSAPYEQYF
>few|TRBJ1-4|TRBV20-1
CSGIIGEKLFF
>-|TRBJ2-1|TRBV14
CASSQVVYGEQFF
>-|TRBJ1-1|TRBV14
CASSQDREGGTEAFF
>-|TRBJ2-1|TRBV30
CAWQTLDRAGTSGRYNEQFF
>few|TRBJ1-3|TRBV11-3
CASSFGQGDTIYF
>-|TRBJ2-7|TRBV29-1
CSVGTGGPSSYEQYF
>-|TRBJ2-5|TRBV4-1
CASSQADRGLEETQYF
>-|TRBJ2-5|TRBV4-2
CASRDRGQETQYF
>-|TRBJ1-2|TRBV7-9
CASSLVWGPSNYGYTF
>once|TRBJ2-7|TRBV28
CASSRHRAEQYF
>-|TRBJ2-5|TRBV7-6
CASSPRRETQYF
>-|TRBJ2-7|TRBV21-1
CASRTGSDSYEQYF
>once|TRBJ2-7|TRBV28
CASSHRASYEQYF
>-|TRBJ2-7|TRBV7-6
CASSPGTGGEQYF
>-|TRBJ2-7|TRBV6-1
CASRDFHGREQYF
>few|TRBJ2-1|TRBV4-2
CASSHASASSYNEQFF
>-|TRBJ2-3|TRBV27
CASSLKLAGYTDTQYF
>-|TRBJ2-7|TRBV4-1
CASSQDMAGGPAEQYF
>-|TRBJ2-1|TRBV14
CASSPRTSGSMDEQFF
>once|TRBJ2-6|TRBV7-2
CASSLTSGTGANVLTF
>once|TRBJ2-3|TRBV5-1
CASSLGTGDDTQYF
>few|-|TRBV7-2
CASSPGGRGRRSNEQYF
>-|TRBJ2-1|TRBV4-3
CASSQDLVVSYNEQFF
>-|TRBJ1-1|TRBV10-3
CAISEHRGEVAGQGTEAFF
>-|TRBJ1-6|TRBV4-1
CASSPAPGTRNSPLHF
>-|TRBJ2-7|TRBV7-2
CASSPRGGQGVPYEQYF
>-|TRBJ2-6|TRBV27
CASSPWGTGTSGANVLTF
>-|TRBJ2-1|TRBV5-6
CASSLWVAGGPSSYNEQFF